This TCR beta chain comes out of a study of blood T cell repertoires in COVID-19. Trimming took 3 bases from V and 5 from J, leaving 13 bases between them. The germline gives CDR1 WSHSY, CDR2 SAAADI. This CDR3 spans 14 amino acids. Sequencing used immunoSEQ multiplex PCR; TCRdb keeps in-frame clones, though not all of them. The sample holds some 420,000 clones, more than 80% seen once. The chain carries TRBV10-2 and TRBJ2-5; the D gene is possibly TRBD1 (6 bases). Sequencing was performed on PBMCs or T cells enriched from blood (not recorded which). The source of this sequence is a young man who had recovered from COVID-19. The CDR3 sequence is CASSDFTGRETQYF. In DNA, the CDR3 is TGCGCCAGCAGTGATTTCACAGGGCGGGAGACCCAGTACTTC.